The text below deals with one T cell receptor (beta chain). In replicate PCRs of sorted subsets, about 220 ng DNA, roughly 31,000 T cell genomes, was used. Assay: immunoSEQ multiplex PCR; the TCRdb copy retains only in-frame clones and omits some. The sample includes 2 million to 2.5 million clones, 85% to 95% of them seen just once. The sample belongs to a study of shared clonotypes between healthy human individuals. The germline V and J ends were trimmed by 4 bases and 8 bases, with 22 bases remaining between them. The CDR3 extends over 16 amino acids. Germline CDR1 and CDR2: SGHTS and YDEGEE. V is TRBV5-8 and J is TRBJ1-5; D is possibly TRBD1 (5 bases). The source of this sequence is a man between 18 and 29 years old in good health. Some clones in this sample may be carry-over from other donors' samples. The sample taken for sequencing was naive CD4+ T cells from PBMCs. Subset defined: CD45RA+ positively selected. The CDR3 nucleotides are TGTGCCAGCAGCCTCTTGGGTGTCAGGGACGGAAAGCCCCAGCATTTT. Amino acid sequence: CASSLLGVRDGKPQHF. The full variable domain, in which reference TRBV5-8 and TRBJ1-5 provide the parts outside the CDR3, is EAGVTQSPTHLIKTRGQQATLRCSPISGHTSVYWYQQALGLGLQFLLWYDEGEERNRGNFPPRFSGRQFPNYSSELNVNALELEDSALYLCASSLLGVRDGKPQHFGDGTRLSIL.